These T cell receptor beta chains were read from a single sample in a study of T cell responses to AZD1222 COVID-19 vaccine. Using immunoSEQ multiplex PCR, the repertoire was profiled, and TCRdb retains in-frame clones only, with some absent. The table has 150,000 to 200,000 clones, approximately 90% seen once; the top ten hold around 4.4%. This specimen was peripheral blood, taken on day 0 of AZD1222 vaccination. The receptors here all came from an adult in good health. The CDR3 runs from the conserved cysteine through the conserved F or W. Each record gives: clone size, J gene, D gene, V gene, CDR3 DNA, CDR3 protein. The D gene is left open where the match is weak. Some rows mark clone size as missing; the rest say once, few, many or name a class of expanded clone.

abundance: once; j_gene: TRBJ1-5; d_gene: -; v_gene: TRBV10-3; CDR3nt: TGTGCCATCAGTGAGTCGGGGCAGCCCCAGCATTTT; CDR3aa: CAISESGQPQHF
abundance: -; j_gene: TRBJ1-5; d_gene: -; v_gene: TRBV18; CDR3nt: TGTGCCAGCTCACCCCAGGGAGGAGGTAGCAATCAGCCCCAGCATTTT; CDR3aa: CASSPQGGGSNQPQHF
abundance: -; j_gene: TRBJ1-1; d_gene: -; v_gene: TRBV5-1; CDR3nt: TGCGCCAGCAGCTTACCCACAGAGCGGAACACTGAAGCTTTCTTT; CDR3aa: CASSLPTERNTEAFF
abundance: -; j_gene: TRBJ1-5; d_gene: -; v_gene: TRBV19; CDR3nt: TGTGCCAGTAGCGCCCGGGGCAGTCCAAATCAGCCCCAGCATTTT; CDR3aa: CASSARGSPNQPQHF
abundance: -; j_gene: TRBJ1-1; d_gene: -; v_gene: TRBV6-5; CDR3nt: TGTGCCAGCAGTACGGACGGGACGAACACTGAAGCTTTCTTT; CDR3aa: CASSTDGTNTEAFF
abundance: -; j_gene: TRBJ1-1; d_gene: TRBD1; v_gene: TRBV12-5; CDR3nt: TGTGCTAGTGGTTTGGGCACAGGGGCGGACCGGAACACTGAAGCTTTCTTT; CDR3aa: CASGLGTGADRNTEAFF
abundance: -; j_gene: TRBJ2-7; d_gene: -; v_gene: TRBV7-2; CDR3nt: TGTGCCAGCAGCGTCTTGGGTCGTTACTACGAGCAGTACTTC; CDR3aa: CASSVLGRYYEQYF
abundance: -; j_gene: TRBJ1-5; d_gene: -; v_gene: TRBV18; CDR3nt: TGTGCCAGCTCACCAGAGTATCGGGGTCAGCCCCAGCATTTT; CDR3aa: CASSPEYRGQPQHF
abundance: -; j_gene: TRBJ1-6; d_gene: -; v_gene: TRBV5-1; CDR3nt: TGCGCCAGCAGCCCAGCCCAGCGTGGGGGAGCAGGGTCACCCCTCCACTTT; CDR3aa: CASSPAQRGGAGSPLHF
abundance: -; j_gene: TRBJ2-6; d_gene: TRBD2; v_gene: TRBV7-2; CDR3nt: TGTGCCAGCAGCTTGGCGGGGGCTGGGGCCAACGTCCTGACTTTC; CDR3aa: CASSLAGAGANVLTF
abundance: -; j_gene: TRBJ2-3; d_gene: -; v_gene: TRBV6-5; CDR3nt: TGTGCCTCACCGGCCGGGACTGGCGACCGAGATACGCAGTATTTT; CDR3aa: CASPAGTGDRDTQYF
abundance: few; j_gene: TRBJ2-5; d_gene: -; v_gene: TRBV11-3; CDR3nt: TGTGCCAGCAGCTTTGGACGGACATCCCAGACCCAGTACTTC; CDR3aa: CASSFGRTSQTQYF
abundance: -; j_gene: TRBJ1-1; d_gene: TRBD1; v_gene: TRBV9; CDR3nt: TGTGCCAGCAGCGTTCGGGGACAGGGGACTGAAGCTTTCTTT; CDR3aa: CASSVRGQGTEAFF
abundance: -; j_gene: TRBJ2-1; d_gene: -; v_gene: TRBV19; CDR3nt: TGTGCCAGTAGGCGGGACGGAGACAATGAGCAGTTCTTC; CDR3aa: CASRRDGDNEQFF
abundance: -; j_gene: TRBJ2-7; d_gene: -; v_gene: TRBV5-6; CDR3nt: TGTGCCAGCAGCTTGGAGGGGCCATACGAGCAGTACTTC; CDR3aa: CASSLEGPYEQYF
abundance: -; j_gene: TRBJ1-1; d_gene: -; v_gene: TRBV5-1; CDR3nt: TGCGCCAGCAGCGTCAACACCATGAACACTGAAGCTTTCTTT; CDR3aa: CASSVNTMNTEAFF
abundance: -; j_gene: TRBJ1-2; d_gene: -; v_gene: TRBV28; CDR3nt: TGTGCCAGCAGTCCCATGGACACCCTCTATGGCTACACCTTC; CDR3aa: CASSPMDTLYGYTF
abundance: -; j_gene: TRBJ1-5; d_gene: -; v_gene: TRBV6-2/TRBV6-3; CDR3nt: TGTGCCAGCAGTTACTCCCGGGGGCGAGGGAATCAGCCCCAGCATTTT; CDR3aa: CASSYSRGRGNQPQHF
abundance: once; j_gene: TRBJ1-4; d_gene: -; v_gene: TRBV5-1; CDR3nt: TGCGCCAGCAGCTTGGAGGGGAGGCTCGGTGAAAAACTGTTTTTT; CDR3aa: CASSLEGRLGEKLFF
abundance: -; j_gene: TRBJ2-2; d_gene: -; v_gene: TRBV7-7; CDR3nt: TGTGCTCCCGTCCTGAGGGAGCGGAGCACCGGGGAGCTGTTTTTT; CDR3aa: CAPVLRERSTGELFF
abundance: -; j_gene: TRBJ2-1; d_gene: -; v_gene: TRBV7-6; CDR3nt: TGTGCCAGCGGATCCTGGAACATTCGAGCTCACAATGAGCAGTTCTTC; CDR3aa: CASGSWNIRAHNEQFF
abundance: -; j_gene: TRBJ2-2; d_gene: -; v_gene: TRBV18; CDR3nt: TGTGCCAGCTCACCGTCCTCTAGCGCCACCGGGGAGCTGTTTTTT; CDR3aa: CASSPSSSATGELFF
abundance: -; j_gene: TRBJ1-2; d_gene: -; v_gene: TRBV6-2/TRBV6-3; CDR3nt: TGTGCCAGCAGTTACTCGTATAGTCGGAGTATGCGTGGCTACACCTTC; CDR3aa: CASSYSYSRSMRGYTF
abundance: -; j_gene: TRBJ2-2; d_gene: TRBD2; v_gene: TRBV19; CDR3nt: TGTGCCAGTAGTAGGAGGACCAGCGGGGGCGGGGAGCTGTTTTTT; CDR3aa: CASSRRTSGGGELFF
abundance: -; j_gene: TRBJ2-1; d_gene: -; v_gene: TRBV6-5; CDR3nt: TGTGCCAGCAGTTCGCAAACGTTCGATGAGCAGTTCTTC; CDR3aa: CASSSQTFDEQFF
abundance: -; j_gene: TRBJ1-3; d_gene: -; v_gene: TRBV7-9; CDR3nt: TGTGCCAGCAGCTTAGAAATGGGGGACCATGGAAACACCATATATTTT; CDR3aa: CASSLEMGDHGNTIYF
abundance: -; j_gene: TRBJ2-3; d_gene: -; v_gene: TRBV18; CDR3nt: TGTGCCAGCTCACCGGGGCGGGATACGCAGTATTTT; CDR3aa: CASSPGRDTQYF